These 20 T cell receptor beta chains share one sample of origin, sequenced in a study of blood T cell repertoires in COVID-19. Generated by immunoSEQ multiplex PCR, the TCRdb table keeps only in-frame clones and is missing some. The table shows about 130,000 clones, with around 90% occurring only once. Sequences were obtained from peripheral blood. The receptors were gathered from a man in his 60s with COVID-19, enrolled during active disease.

The J gene is TRBJ2-1, the V gene TRBV4-1, with a weak D call TRBD2 (5 bases). Trimming stripped 0 bases from V and 6 bases from J, with 12 bases between. Germline V gene sequence: CDR1 MGHRA, CDR2 YSYEKL. This CDR3 is 15 amino acids long. The CDR3 reads CASSQDRTRGNEQFF. DNA of the CDR3: TGCGCCAGCAGCCAAGATCGGACCCGGGGCAATGAGCAGTTCTTC.

The J gene is TRBJ1-1, the V gene TRBV20-1; no clear D. V dropped 7 bases and J dropped 6 bases, with 9 bases sitting between them. CDR3 length equals 10 residues. Germline CDR1 is DFQATT and CDR2 is SNEGSKA (reference sequence). CDR3 sequence reads: CSVRLAEAFF. CDR3 DNA: TGCAGTGTCAGGCTGGCTGAAGCTTTCTTT.

CDR3 sequence (DNA): TGTGCCAGTAGTTCAGGGACTAGCGGCGGTTTTCTTGAGCAGTTCTTC. It yields the protein CASSSGTSGGFLEQFF. This rearrangement joins TRBV19 to TRBJ2-1; 11 bases map to TRBD2. This CDR3 has 16 amino acids. Germline lookup yields CDR1 LNHDA and CDR2 SQIVND (reference sequence). J lost 9 bases, V lost 5 bases, and 12 bases had no gene match.

The CDR3 DNA is TGCGCCAGCAGCCCGACAGGGTTGTTATCACCCCTCCACTTT. Its translation: CASSPTGLLSPLHF. The rearrangement uses TRBV5-1 and TRBJ1-6, with 7 positions matching TRBD1. The J segment lost 10 bases and the V segment lost 4 bases, leaving 8 bases of the junction unmatched. The CDR3 contains 14 residues. Germline V CDR1 and CDR2: SGHRS, YFSETQ.

The V call is TRBV19, the J call TRBJ1-2; 8 bases are shared with TRBD1. V trimming: 4 bases; J trimming: 4 bases; junction bases outside the gene matches: 8. Per germline, CDR1 LNHDA and CDR2 SQIVND (reference sequence). The CDR3 extends over 15 amino acids. The CDR3 DNA is TGTGCCAGTAGTACAACAGGGGGTGCTATCTATGGCTACACCTTC. Its protein is CASSTTGGAIYGYTF.

The CDR3 DNA reads TGTGCCAGTAGTCCCCGGAGCGGGAGCTCCTACAATGAGCAGTTCTTC. It translates to CASSPRSGSSYNEQFF. The V call is TRBV19, the J call TRBJ2-1; 8 positions agree with TRBD2. From germline, CDR1 is LNHDA and CDR2 SQIVND (reference sequence). The CDR3 totals 16 residues. V trimming: 5 bases; J trimming: 0 bases; junction bases outside the gene matches: 6.

This clone is a singleton in its sample. The V call is TRBV7-2, the J call TRBJ1-4; 7 bases line up with TRBD1. The CDR3 runs to 12 residues. V dropped 4 bases and J dropped 8; count of bases not matched to a gene: 1. In germline, CDR1 is SGHTA, CDR2 FQGNSA. This chain's CDR3 is CASSSGGEKLFF. CDR3 nucleotides: TGTGCCAGCAGCTCAGGGGGGGAAAAACTGTTTTTT.

The V and J genes are TRBV23-1 and TRBJ1-6; tentative D call: TRBD1 (6 bases). TRBV23-1 belongs to the ORF category, with a function that is uncertain. The CDR3 totals 14 residues. Trimming shortened V by 0 bases and J by 13 bases, and 13 bases separated the two germline ends. The DNA for the CDR3 is TGCGCCAGCAGTCAATCGACAGGCCGTACGCCCCTCCACTTT. Translation: CASSQSTGRTPLHF.

This chain uses TRBV18 with TRBJ2-3; TRBD1 matches 8 bases. CDR1 KGHSH and CDR2 LQKENI come from the germline V gene. V gave up 3 bases and J gave up 2 bases; unmatched junction bases: 4. CDR3 length: 15 residues. CDR3 coding DNA: TGTGCCAGCTCACCCGGACAGGGCGTCACAGATACGCAGTATTTT. Residues: CASSPGQGVTDTQYF.

The V and J genes are TRBV5-1 and TRBJ1-1, with a possible D match to TRBD1 (6 bases). CDR1 and CDR2 (germline): SGHRS, YFSETQ. CDR3 length: 16 amino acids. V was trimmed by 1 base and J by 0 bases, leaving 13 bases between them. The CDR3 region is CASSLLPGAVNTEAFF. CDR3 DNA sequence: TGCGCCAGCAGCTTGCTTCCAGGGGCGGTGAACACTGAAGCTTTCTTT. The full variable domain, with the rest looked up from reference TRBV5-1 and TRBJ1-1, is KAGVTQTPRYLIKTRGQQVTLSCSPISGHRSVSWYQQTPGQGLQFLFEYFSETQRNKGNFPGRFSGRQFSNSRSEMNVSTLELGDSALYLCASSLLPGAVNTEAFFGQGTRLTVV.

The chain has TRBV5-1 and TRBJ2-2; TRBD1 matches 10 bases. The length of the CDR3 is 16 residues. Germline V gene data show CDR1 as SGHRS and CDR2 as YFSETQ. Unmatched junction bases numbered 4, after V lost 2 bases and J lost 3 bases. The CDR3 DNA reads as TGCGCCAGCAGCTTTGCGGGACAGGGGTACACCGGGGAGCTGTTTTTT. This gives the protein CASSFAGQGYTGELFF.

V usage is TRBV3-1 (or the pseudogene TRBV3-2) and J usage is TRBJ2-3; 7 bases are shared with TRBD2. The CDR3 consists of 15 residues. J lost 6 bases, V lost 0 bases, and 6 bases had no gene match. The germline V gene encodes CDR1 LGHDT and CDR2 YNNKEL (reference sequence). The CDR3 nucleotides are TGTGCCAGCAGCCAAGAGTCGTGGGGGGGGGATACGCAGTATTTT. Translation: CASSQESWGGDTQYF.

The chain combines TRBV30 with TRBJ2-1; 10 bases fit TRBD1. Germline CDR1 reads GTSNPN; CDR2 reads SVGIG (reference sequence). CDR3 length equals 18 residues. V trimming: 4 bases; J trimming: 4 bases; junction bases outside the gene matches: 16. In DNA, the CDR3 is TGTGCCTGGAACCGGGACAGGGGAATTAGGGCAAGTTACAATGAGCAGTTCTTC. It is translated as CAWNRDRGIRASYNEQFF.

The chain couples TRBV11-3 to TRBJ2-1, with 8 bases aligning to TRBD1. CDR3 length: 15 residues. Germline V gene sequence: CDR1 SGHNT, CDR2 YENEEA. The trim removed 4 bases at V and 3 bases at J, leaving 5 bases unmatched. CDR3 residues: CASSYRTGIYNEQFF. CDR3 coding DNA: TGTGCCAGCAGCTACCGGACAGGGATCTACAATGAGCAGTTCTTC.

As concerns this clone: Other DNA sequences in this specimen translate into the identical CDR3. V is TRBV28 and J is TRBJ2-1; D might be TRBD2 (5 bases). V was shortened by 3 bases and J by 0 bases, with 9 bases between the two germline ends. CDR1 and CDR2 (germline): MDHEN, SYDVKM. The CDR3 length is 15 residues. CDR3 in DNA: TGTGCCAGCAGTTTCCGAACTAGCTCCTACAATGAGCAGTTCTTC. Amino acid sequence: CASSFRTSSYNEQFF.

The rearrangement joins TRBV5-5 to TRBJ2-7; 8 nucleotides agree with TRBD1. V was clipped by 0 bases and J by 2 bases; unmatched bases: 4. The germline CDR1 and CDR2 sequences are SGHKS and YYEKEE (reference sequence). The CDR3 length is 15 residues. As DNA, the CDR3 is TGTGCCAGCAGCTTGGGACAGGGGCTACCCTACGAGCAGTACTTC. Translated, it gives CASSLGQGLPYEQYF.

V gene TRBV11-3 combines with J gene TRBJ1-1; tentative D call: TRBD1 (5 bases). V was shortened by 2 bases and J by 5 bases, with 12 bases between the two germline ends. The CDR3 runs 14 residues. From germline, CDR1 is SGHNT and CDR2 YENEEA. The CDR3 sequence is CASSLPQEGTEAFF. The DNA for the CDR3 is TGTGCCAGCAGCTTACCCCAGGAGGGGACTGAAGCTTTCTTT.

This chain uses TRBV7-8 with TRBJ2-5; a weak D match, TRBD1 (6 bases). Trimming pared 4 bases from V and 4 bases from J, leaving 13 bases between. Germline CDR1 and CDR2: SGHVS and FQNEAQ. This CDR3 is built from 14 residues. This CDR3 is CASSSTGWGETQYF. DNA of the CDR3: TGTGCCAGCAGCTCCACAGGGTGGGGAGAGACCCAGTACTTC.

The rearrangement links TRBV21-1 to TRBJ2-7; TRBD2 was called by the table and not checked on the DNA. TRBV21-1 is a pseudogene segment. This CDR3 comprises 13 residues. CDR3 loop: CASSKERGYEQYF. The CDR3 DNA sequence: TGTGCCAGCAGCAAAGAAAGAGGCTACGAGCAGTACTTC.

The chain has TRBV6-5 and TRBJ2-7; TRBD1 matches 10 bases. The germline CDR1 and CDR2 sequences are MNHEY and SVGAGI. The length of the CDR3 is 14 residues. The trim removed 9 bases at V and 0 bases at J, leaving 5 bases unmatched. In nucleotides, the CDR3 is TGTGCCAGTGACCGGGACAGGGGCTCCTACGAGCAGTACTTC. Its protein is CASDRDRGSYEQYF.